This T cell receptor beta chain was captured by sequencing in a study of blood T cell repertoires in COVID-19. The overall study: The samples span acute and convalescent COVID-19 from the United States, Italy and Spain. PBMCs, B-cell-depleted T cells, or T cells provided the cDNA or gDNA that made up the material.

In this sample, this clone turned up a few times. This CDR3 is 13 amino acids long. The germline V gene encodes CDR1 SEHNR and CDR2 FQNEAQ (reference sequence). V lost 6 bases to trimming and J lost 5 bases; unmatched junction nucleotides: 5. As handled by the study authors: Estimation of nucleated cell counts relied on the amplification of reference gene primers. This table comes from immunoSEQ multiplex PCR, and its TCRdb copy is limited to in-frame clones, with some not included. V, J and clone size derive from that table, while D and trimming were established from the DNA sequence. Among 110,000 or so clones listed, roughly 80% were seen once.

This sequence originates from a man aged 70 or older with acute or convalescent COVID-19. The V gene is TRBV7-9, the J gene TRBJ1-1, with 8 bases lining up with TRBD1. The sample taken for sequencing was peripheral blood. CDR3 sequence: CASRYNRGTEAFF. As DNA, the CDR3 is TGTGCCAGCAGGTACAACAGGGGGACTGAAGCTTTCTTT.